This entry lists 9 T cell receptor beta chains sequenced from one sample in a study of T cell responses to AZD1222 COVID-19 vaccine. Measured with immunoSEQ multiplex PCR; TCRdb has only the in-frame clones, and not every one. The table includes some 97,000 clones, 88% detected once. The specimen comprised peripheral blood, sampled on day 0 of AZD1222 vaccination. The receptors stem from an adult in good health.

This chain links TRBV28 with TRBJ2-1; no reliable D call. V was cut by 7 bases and J by 1 base, with 11 bases left in between. The CDR3 totals 14 residues. Germline V lookup: CDR1 MDHEN, CDR2 SYDVKM. CDR3 amino acids: CASTLRISYNEQFF. CDR3 nucleotide sequence: TGTGCCAGCACTTTGAGGATTTCCTACAATGAGCAGTTCTTC.

In regard to this clone: A junction boundary mismatches the germline segment, possibly from a read error. The V and J genes are TRBV6-4 and TRBJ2-3; TRBD2 aligns across 10 bases. Germline CDR1 is MRHNA and CDR2 is SNTAGT. The CDR3 is made up of 19 amino acids. The CDR3 DNA is TGTGCCAGCAGTGACCCCGTAGGCGGACTAGCGGAATACACAGATATGCAGTATTTT. Its protein is CASSDPVGGLAEYTDMQYF.

To note about this clone: In the same sample, other DNA sequences code for this CDR3. The chain uses TRBV24-1 and TRBJ1-2; D may be TRBD1 (6 bases). Trimming left V 4 bases short and J 4 bases short, with 9 bases between. Looked up from germline, CDR1 is KGHDR and CDR2 is SFDVKD. This CDR3 is built from 13 residues. The CDR3 protein is CATSEARGYGYTF. In DNA form, the CDR3 reads TGTGCCACCAGTGAGGCCAGGGGCTATGGCTACACCTTC.

The V and J genes are TRBV6-5 and TRBJ2-5; TRBD1 might be the D (6 bases). Trimming pared 2 bases from V and 4 bases from J, leaving 17 bases between. CDR1 and CDR2 (germline): MNHEY, SVGAGI. The length of the CDR3 is 16 residues. CDR3 bases: TGTGCCAGCAGTTACATAGGGGGTGCTCAGGGAGAGACCCAGTACTTC. It specifies CASSYIGGAQGETQYF.

This clone was detected once. The chain links TRBV18 to TRBJ2-7, with 9 bases matching TRBD1. V gave up 4 bases and J gave up 4 bases; unmatched junction bases: 11. In germline, CDR1 is KGHSH, CDR2 LQKENI. The CDR3 consists of 16 residues. DNA for the CDR3: TGTGCCAGCTCACTAGCCTCCGGGACAGGGTCGTACGAGCAGTACTTC. Residues: CASSLASGTGSYEQYF.

This clone was detected once. This chain uses TRBV27 with TRBJ2-3; D ambiguous. Trimming took 7 bases from V and 0 from J, leaving 11 bases between them. CDR1 MNHEY and CDR2 SMNVEV come from the germline V gene (reference sequence). This CDR3 region has 14 residues. The CDR3 loop is CASKLLRSTDTQYF. The CDR3 DNA reads as TGTGCCAGCAAGTTACTTCGGAGCACAGATACGCAGTATTTT.

The rearrangement joins TRBV11-3 to TRBJ2-1, with TRBD2 as a possible D gene (5 bases). This CDR3 spans 18 amino acids. Deletions cut 1 base from V and 8 bases from J, with 24 bases between. From germline, CDR1 is SGHNT and CDR2 YENEEA. The CDR3: CASSLALWGSVAPDEQFF. The DNA of the CDR3 is TGTGCCAGCAGCTTAGCCCTTTGGGGTAGCGTCGCCCCCGATGAGCAGTTCTTC.

The chain is built from TRBV6-1 and TRBJ1-5; a weak D match, TRBD1 (6 bases). CDR1 MNHNS and CDR2 SASEGT come from the germline V gene. Trimming shortened V by 3 bases and J by 0 bases, and 15 bases separated the two germline ends. The CDR3 totals 17 residues. The CDR3 DNA follows: TGTGCCAGCAGTGACCCTTCACAGGGCGATAGCAATCAGCCCCAGCATTTT. Translating gives CASSDPSQGDSNQPQHF.

The chain is built from TRBV4-3 and TRBJ1-3; no reliable D call. The CDR3 is 17 amino acids. The germline V and J ends were trimmed by 0 bases and 0 bases, with 12 bases remaining between them. Germline-derived CDR1 and CDR2 are LGHNA and YSLEER. The CDR3 DNA follows: TGCGCCAGCAGCCAAGACAGGCGACCCTCCTCTGGAAACACCATATATTTT. Translation: CASSQDRRPSSGNTIYF.